This T cell receptor beta chain was profiled in a study of T cells after yellow fever vaccination. Study-wide results and limits: A small proportion of clonotypes was detected in both the CD4 and CD8 compartments. Booster samples showed a return of most primary-vaccination clones (roughly 96% CD4, approximately 88% CD8). Repertoires obtained by FACS sorting could include abundant clonotypes that entered as contaminants from the bulk population.

In making TCR cDNA, 5'RACE template switching added a universal primer site and UMIs to it. TCRdb called the 5' RACE reads again in MiXCR, with one record for every CDR3 protein. The repertoire holds some 300,000 distinct CDR3 sequences, around 9.3% seen once, with over 3% in the top ten. This clonotype was seen repeatedly, ten times or more. Antigen unknown. The clonotype originates from a young man who received the YFV17D yellow fever vaccine. The specimen comprised CD4+ T cells sorted from PBMCs, sampled 5 days after the yellow fever booster vaccination.

CDR3 in DNA: TGCGCCAGCAGCCAAGGGACCAGGGCCGACTACGAGCAGTACTTC. Protein: CASSQGTRADYEQYF. The chain employs TRBV4-3 and TRBJ2-7; D perhaps matches TRBD1 (5 bases). The V gene's germline CDR1 is LGHNA and CDR2 YSLEER. The CDR3 is made up of 15 amino acids. V was pared by 1 base and J by 3 bases, with 13 bases between.